A single sample gave rise to the 17 T cell receptor beta chains below, sequenced in a study of CD8 T cell repertoires and HIV-1 epitope variants. What these receptors recognize is not known. The method was immunoSEQ multiplex PCR; TCRdb's version includes in-frame clones alone and lacks a portion of them. The data hold about 2,600 clones, with 60% to 70% observed a single time. Specimen: cultured CD8+ T cells derived from PBMCs. The receptors here all came from a male donor with HIV.

This chain connects TRBV19 to TRBJ1-2; D may be TRBD1 (5 bases). The CDR3 is made up of 14 amino acids. Looked up from germline, CDR1 is LNHDA and CDR2 is SQIVND (reference sequence). V was clipped by 5 bases and J by 3 bases, with 13 bases between them. This CDR3 reads CASSPGGVDYGYTF. The CDR3 nucleotides are TGTGCCAGTAGTCCAGGAGGGGTCGACTATGGCTACACCTTC.

The chain couples TRBV5-8 to TRBJ2-5; no clear D gene. There are 14 residues in the CDR3. Deletions cut 2 bases from V and 2 bases from J, with 10 bases between. The germline V gene encodes CDR1 SGHTS and CDR2 YDEGEE. The CDR3: CASSFLTPQETQYF. In DNA form, the CDR3 reads TGTGCCAGCAGCTTCCTAACACCTCAAGAGACCCAGTACTTC.

The chain employs TRBV5-6 and TRBJ1-2, with unresolved D. This CDR3 contains 11 residues. Germline V lookup: CDR1 SGHDT, CDR2 YYEEEE. V lost 3 bases, J lost 6 bases, and 6 bases lay in between. The CDR3 DNA follows: TGTGCCAGCAGCTCCTCGAATGGCTACACCTTC. Protein product: CASSSSNGYTF. Drawing the rest from reference TRBV5-6 and TRBJ1-2, the complete variable domain is DAGVTQSPTHLIKTRGQQVTLRCSPKSGHDTVSWYQQALGQGPQFIFQYYEEEERQRGNFPDRFSGHQFPNYSSELNVNALLLGDSALYLCASSSSNGYTFGSGTRLTVV.

This sequence joins TRBV6-5 and TRBJ2-3; D is unclear. The CDR3 totals 14 residues. The V gene lost 8 bases and the J gene lost 2 bases, with 14 bases spanning the gap. Germline values: CDR1 MNHEY, CDR2 SVGAGI. The CDR3: CASAPLSDTDTQYF. The CDR3 DNA sequence: TGTGCCAGCGCACCTTTGAGCGACACAGATACGCAGTATTTT.

The CDR3 nucleotides read TGTGCCAGCAGCTACATCATGGGGGGCGAGCAGTACTTC. Its translation is CASSYIMGGEQYF. The chain recombines TRBV7-6 with TRBJ2-7, with a possible D match to TRBD2 (6 bases). The CDR3 consists of 13 residues. V lost 4 bases, J lost 6 bases, and 13 bases lay in between. Germline V gives CDR1 SGHVS, CDR2 FNYEAQ. Combining the CDR3 with reference TRBV7-6 and TRBJ2-7 gives the whole variable domain GAGVSQSPRYKVTKRGQDVALRCDPISGHVSLYWYRQALGQGPEFLTYFNYEAQQDKSGLPNDRFSAERPEGSISTLTIQRTEQRDSAMYRCASSYIMGGEQYFGPGTRLTVT.

V usage is TRBV27 and J usage is TRBJ2-7; 7 bases line up with TRBD1. The CDR3 has 13 amino acids. Per the germline V gene, CDR1 is MNHEY and CDR2 is SMNVEV (reference sequence). V was clipped by 3 bases and J by 2 bases; unmatched bases: 1. CDR3 sequence: CASSLRGPYEQYF. The CDR3 DNA is TGTGCCAGCAGTTTGAGGGGGCCCTACGAGCAGTACTTC.

The chain links TRBV5-1 to TRBJ2-3; no reliable D call. CDR1 and CDR2 (germline): SGHRS, YFSETQ. The CDR3 is 13 amino acids. Trimming took off 1 base at V and 1 base at J, with 4 bases between the two ends. The CDR3 loop reads CASSLSGTDTQYF. DNA of the CDR3: TGCGCCAGCAGCTTGAGTGGCACAGATACGCAGTATTTT.

The chain carries TRBV2 and TRBJ2-5; the D is unclear. The germline V gene encodes CDR1 SNHLY and CDR2 FYNNEI. V was pared by 2 bases and J by 2 bases, with 6 bases between. This CDR3 contains 13 residues. The CDR3 loop is CASSETKQETQYF. CDR3 coding DNA: TGTGCCAGCAGTGAAACTAAGCAAGAGACCCAGTACTTC.

The rearrangement links TRBV6-5 to TRBJ2-1; D tentatively reads TRBD1 or TRBD2 (6 bases each). The CDR3 is 11 amino acids. The V and J ends lost 5 bases and 9 bases respectively, with 8 bases between them. In germline, CDR1 is MNHEY, CDR2 SVGAGI. This CDR3 reads CASSEGGEQFF. The CDR3 bases are TGTGCCAGCAGTGAGGGGGGTGAGCAGTTCTTC.

The rearrangement joins TRBV2 to TRBJ2-7, with D tentatively TRBD1 (5 bases). This CDR3 contains 12 residues. Per the germline V gene, CDR1 is SNHLY and CDR2 is FYNNEI. V lost 7 bases to trimming and J lost 0 bases, with 7 bases between them. For the CDR3, the DNA is TGTGCCAGCATAGACAGCTCCTACGAGCAGTACTTC. Translating gives CASIDSSYEQYF.

The chain combines TRBV28 with TRBJ1-2; TRBD1 agrees at 8 bases. The germline V gene encodes CDR1 MDHEN and CDR2 SYDVKM. The CDR3 runs to 15 residues. Unmatched junction bases numbered 9, after V lost 1 base and J lost 8 bases. The CDR3 spells CASSLSTSGGSGYTF. Written as DNA, the CDR3 is TGTGCCAGCAGTTTATCAACCTCAGGGGGCTCAGGCTACACCTTC.

This rearrangement joins TRBV19 to TRBJ2-7, with D possibly being TRBD1 (7 bases). The CDR3 has 15 residues. Trimming took 1 base from V and 3 from J, leaving 13 bases between them. The germline V gene has CDR1 LNHDA and CDR2 SQIVND (reference sequence). The CDR3 DNA reads as TGTGCCAGTAGTATAGCGGGGGACAGCCTCTACGAGCAGTACTTC. Translation gives CASSIAGDSLYEQYF. Full variable domain (outside the CDR3, taken from reference TRBV19 and TRBJ2-7): DGGITQSPKYLFRKEGQNVTLSCEQNLNHDAMYWYRQDPGQGLRLIYYSQIVNDFQKGDIAEGYSVSREKKESFPLTVTSAQKNPTAFYLCASSIAGDSLYEQYFGPGTRLTVT.

There are a few counts of this clone. The chain carries TRBV9 and TRBJ1-1; TRBD1 matches at 7 bases. The germline V gene encodes CDR1 SGDLS and CDR2 YYNGEE. The V and J ends lost 2 bases and 6 bases, in that order; junction bases with no gene match: 4. The CDR3 runs to 13 residues. This CDR3 reads CASSVGQVSEAFF. In DNA, the CDR3 is TGTGCCAGCAGCGTCGGACAGGTTTCTGAAGCTTTCTTT.

The chain links TRBV7-9 to TRBJ2-5; D is perhaps TRBD1 (6 bases). The CDR3 contains 14 residues. CDR1 and CDR2 from the germline V gene are SEHNR and FQNEAQ (reference sequence). Trimming pared 1 base from V and 5 bases from J, leaving 11 bases between. The CDR3 DNA sequence: TGTGCCAGCAGCTTAGTGACAGGCGTGGAGACCCAGTACTTC. Its protein product is CASSLVTGVETQYF.

This clone occurred a few times. The chain employs TRBV19 and TRBJ1-3; 9 bases align to TRBD1. Germline loops: CDR1 LNHDA, CDR2 SQIVND (reference sequence). CDR3 length equals 19 residues. Trimming removed 3 bases from V and 3 bases from J; junction bases left unmatched: 15. Here the CDR3 reads CASSIDPGQGTQFGNTIYF. The DNA of the CDR3 is TGTGCCAGTAGTATTGACCCGGGACAGGGAACTCAATTTGGAAACACCATATATTTT.

The table lists this clone with a few counts. The CDR3 loop is CSVASWGFNTEAFF. The CDR3 region has the DNA TGCAGCGTTGCTTCTTGGGGGTTCAACACTGAAGCTTTCTTT. This chain uses TRBV29-1 with TRBJ1-1, with D maybe TRBD1 (5 bases). Trimming cost V 4 bases and J 2 bases, with 14 bases left between them. Germline assignment: CDR1 SQVTM and CDR2 ANQGSEA. The CDR3 is made up of 14 amino acids.

V is TRBV4-1 and J is TRBJ2-3; tentative D call: TRBD2 (6 bases). The V end was cut by 0 bases, the J end by 2 bases, with 15 bases between. The CDR3 has 17 residues. Germline-derived CDR1 and CDR2 are MGHRA and YSYEKL. Here the CDR3 reads CASSQDPWGLPTDTQYF. CDR3 DNA sequence: TGCGCCAGCAGCCAAGATCCCTGGGGACTCCCCACAGATACGCAGTATTTT.